Following are 4 T cell receptor beta chains from one sample sequenced in a study of blood T cell repertoires in COVID-19. Here immunoSEQ multiplex PCR was the method, and the copy in TCRdb shows in-frame clones only, minus some. The repertoire holds some 90,000 clones, with 65% to 90% as singletons. Sequenced sample: peripheral blood. The receptors stem from an elderly man with active or convalescent COVID-19.

CDR3 residues: CASSLGTGVNTEAFF. For the CDR3, the DNA is TGTGCCAGCAGCTTGGGGACAGGTGTGAACACTGAAGCTTTCTTT. This rearrangement joins TRBV7-9 to TRBJ1-1; TRBD1 matches 8 bases. The CDR3 sequence is 15 residues long. The ends lost 3 bases at V and 0 bases at J; junction bases unmatched: 3. Germline-derived CDR1 and CDR2 are SEHNR and FQNEAQ (reference sequence).

The V call is TRBV2, the J call TRBJ2-3, with D possibly being TRBD2 (6 bases). V was cut by 2 bases and J by 5 bases, with 17 bases left in between. There are 16 residues in the CDR3. CDR1 is SNHLY, CDR2 FYNNEI, per germline. CDR3 loop: CASSERSSGRGDTQYF. In nucleotides, the CDR3 is TGTGCCAGCAGTGAACGATCCTCCGGGAGAGGAGATACGCAGTATTTT.

This chain joins TRBV4-1 and TRBJ1-6; the D gene is possibly TRBD1 (6 bases). V lost 0 bases and J 11 bases, leaving 14 bases between the germline ends. The CDR3 extends over 15 amino acids. Germline CDR1 is MGHRA and CDR2 is YSYEKL. CDR3 residues: CASSQDTRGAAPLHF. CDR3 DNA sequence: TGCGCCAGCAGCCAAGATACCAGGGGAGCGGCACCCCTCCACTTT.

This chain connects TRBV7-9 to TRBJ1-1, with TRBD1 identical over 9 bases. Trimming at V came to 6 bases and at J to 4 bases, leaving 9 bases not matched to a gene. The CDR3 has 15 residues. Germline CDR1 and CDR2: SEHNR and FQNEAQ (reference sequence). CDR3 residues: CASRQQGARGTEAFF. The CDR3 nucleotides are TGTGCCAGCAGACAACAGGGGGCGCGTGGCACTGAAGCTTTCTTT.